One and the same sample provided the 30 T cell receptor beta chains below, sequenced in a study of blood T cell repertoires in COVID-19 (dated by TCRdb to the early 2020s). The library was generated by the immunoSEQ multiplex PCR assay. TCRdb holds this immuneACCESS table with in-frame rearrangements only. Some clones are missing; in checked studies, unresolved V genes explain under half, and the rest has no known cause. This sample gives 250,000 to 300,000 clones in total; approximately 90% of them show up just once. Roughly 5% of the sample goes to the ten largest clones. The material sequenced was peripheral blood. These receptors all come from a man in his forties with acute or convalescent COVID-19.

This clone was observed a few times. The gene calls are TRBV12-5 and TRBJ1-5; TRBD1 matches 8 bases. The germline gives CDR1 LGHNT, CDR2 FRNRAP. The CDR3 sequence is 15 residues long. V trimming: 3 bases; J trimming: 5 bases; junction bases outside the gene matches: 6. As DNA, the CDR3 is TGTGCTAGTGGTTTAGGGACAGGAATGGATCAGCCCCAGCATTTT. It specifies CASGLGTGMDQPQHF.

The genes are TRBV10-1 and TRBJ2-1; 11 nucleotides align to TRBD1. V lost 5 bases, J lost 8 bases, and 11 bases stayed unmatched. This CDR3 spans 16 amino acids. Looked up from germline, CDR1 is WNHNN and CDR2 is SYGVQD (reference sequence). The chain's CDR3 is CASSYLRDRGLDEQFF. For the CDR3, the DNA is TGCGCCAGCAGTTACCTCCGGGACAGGGGGTTGGATGAGCAGTTCTTC.

The rearrangement joins TRBV10-3 to TRBJ1-2; unclear D gene. V dropped 10 bases and J dropped 2 bases, with 14 bases sitting between them. In germline, CDR1 is ENHRY, CDR2 SYGVKD. The CDR3 is 13 residues long. This chain's CDR3 is CATTTTPNYGYTF. Written as DNA, the CDR3 is TGTGCCACCACGACTACACCGAACTATGGCTACACCTTC.

The rearrangement joins TRBV29-1 to TRBJ2-7, with TRBD2 as a possible D gene (7 bases). Germline lookup yields CDR1 SQVTM and CDR2 ANQGSEA. The CDR3 runs 14 residues. The ends were cut back, 6 bases at V and 3 bases at J, with 18 bases in the middle. CDR3 amino acids: CSVPGGGVNYEQYF. CDR3 nucleotide sequence: TGCAGCGTCCCCGGAGGGGGGGTCAACTACGAGCAGTACTTC.

V usage is TRBV7-3 and J usage is TRBJ2-1; 7 positions agree with TRBD2. Looked up from germline, CDR1 is SGHTA and CDR2 is FQGTGA. This CDR3 is built from 15 residues. After removal of 0 bases from V and 5 bases from J, the junction contained 4 bases not matched to a gene. As DNA, the CDR3 is TGTGCCAGCAGCTTAACAGGACTAGGTGACAATGAGCAGTTCTTC. This sequence encodes CASSLTGLGDNEQFF.

The V and J genes are TRBV30 and TRBJ2-7, with D perhaps TRBD1 (6 bases). The CDR3 runs 16 residues. Looked up from germline, CDR1 is GTSNPN and CDR2 is SVGIG (reference sequence). The V end was cut by 0 bases, the J end by 2 bases, with 17 bases between. CDR3 DNA: TGTGCCTGGAGTGTCCTCCCCTTGGACAGCACCTACGAGCAGTACTTC. This encodes CAWSVLPLDSTYEQYF.

The rearrangement links TRBV16 to TRBJ2-7; 7 positions match TRBD1. V gave up 4 bases and J gave up 2 bases; unmatched junction bases: 11. The CDR3 length is 16 residues. Germline values: CDR1 KGHSY, CDR2 FQNENV. Here the CDR3 DNA reads TGTGCCAGCAGCCCCCTCCCTGGGACAGCCACCTACGAGCAGTACTTC. The encoded protein is CASSPLPGTATYEQYF.

This sequence joins TRBV13 and TRBJ1-3; D gene uncertain. V lost 5 bases, J lost 0 bases, and 14 bases lay in between. Looked up from germline, CDR1 is PRHDT and CDR2 is FYEKMQ (reference sequence). The CDR3 sequence is 16 residues long. Written as DNA, the CDR3 is TGTGCCAGCAGCCTGAGGACGGGAAACTCTGGAAACACCATATATTTT. It encodes CASSLRTGNSGNTIYF.

The chain joins TRBV6-4 to TRBJ2-2, with D possibly being TRBD2 (5 bases). There are 14 residues in the CDR3. Trimming removed 4 bases at V and 5 bases at J, with 11 bases between. CDR1 and CDR2 from the germline V gene are MRHNA and SNTAGT. The CDR3 is CASSGTWGTGELFF. The DNA of the CDR3 is TGTGCCAGCAGTGGGACTTGGGGTACCGGGGAGCTGTTTTTT.

V gene TRBV10-3 combines with J gene TRBJ1-2, with D unclear. CDR1 and CDR2 from the germline V gene are ENHRY and SYGVKD. V lost 2 bases and J lost 4, with 8 bases in between. The CDR3 loop spans 13 amino acids. The CDR3 nucleotides read TGTGCCATCAGTGAGGGCAGTCCCTATGGCTACACCTTC. It is translated as CAISEGSPYGYTF.

This rearrangement joins TRBV19 to TRBJ1-1; D gene unclear. The germline V and J ends were trimmed by 2 bases and 5 bases, with 12 bases remaining between them. Germline V gives CDR1 LNHDA, CDR2 SQIVND (reference sequence). CDR3 length equals 14 residues. CDR3 DNA sequence: TGTGCCAGTAGTATAAAGGCCGGAGGGACTGAAGCTTTCTTT. The encoded protein is CASSIKAGGTEAFF.

This sequence joins TRBV6-5 and TRBJ2-7; 9 nucleotides align to TRBD1. The germline V gene has CDR1 MNHEY and CDR2 SVGAGI. The CDR3 consists of 14 residues. The ends lost 6 bases at V and 3 bases at J; junction bases unmatched: 6. The CDR3 DNA reads as TGTGCCAGCAGGACAGGGGGGGCTCTCTACGAGCAGTACTTC. Translated: CASRTGGALYEQYF.

This chain links TRBV13 with TRBJ2-1; 7 bases align to TRBD2. This CDR3 has 14 amino acids. CDR1 PRHDT and CDR2 FYEKMQ come from the germline V gene (reference sequence). Losses at the gene ends were 1 base for V and 10 bases for J; bases not matched to a gene: 7. The CDR3 sequence: CASSLVAGVEEQFF. For the CDR3, the DNA is TGTGCCAGCAGCTTAGTTGCGGGGGTGGAGGAGCAGTTCTTC.

As to this clone: A read error may account for a junction end that differs from germline. This sequence joins TRBV19 and TRBJ1-3; D remains ambiguous. The CDR3 contains 16 residues. From germline, CDR1 is LNHDA and CDR2 SQIVND (reference sequence). CDR3: CASSIGNSGLGDTIYF. The CDR3 DNA sequence: TGTGCCAGTAGTATAGGAAATTCCGGACTTGGAGACACCATATATTTT.

The chain has TRBV6-5 and TRBJ2-2, with 9 bases matching TRBD1. Trimming cost V 6 bases and J 3 bases; bases outside gene matches: 5. The V gene's germline CDR1 is MNHEY and CDR2 SVGAGI. This CDR3 comprises 15 residues. CDR3 loop: CASRGDRDDTGELFF. CDR3 coding DNA: TGTGCCAGCAGGGGGGACAGGGACGACACCGGGGAGCTGTTTTTT.

The genes are TRBV19 and TRBJ2-7; tentatively, D is TRBD1 (5 bases). The V end lost 4 bases, the J end lost 4 bases, and 17 bases lay between the germline ends. CDR3 length: 15 residues. The germline V gene has CDR1 LNHDA and CDR2 SQIVND (reference sequence). CDR3 DNA: TGTGCCAGTAGTACCGGACACATCATGACTTACGAGCAGTACTTC. It yields the protein CASSTGHIMTYEQYF. Using reference TRBV19 and TRBJ2-7 for the parts outside the CDR3, the full variable domain is DGGITQSPKYLFRKEGQNVTLSCEQNLNHDAMYWYRQDPGQGLRLIYYSQIVNDFQKGDIAEGYSVSREKKESFPLTVTSAQKNPTAFYLCASSTGHIMTYEQYFGPGTRLTVT.

This clone was detected once. This chain links TRBV28 with TRBJ2-7; 10 nucleotides match TRBD1. The V gene's germline CDR1 is MDHEN and CDR2 SYDVKM. V shed 4 bases and J 5 bases; nucleotides not matched to a gene: 8. The CDR3 covers 15 residues. The CDR3 DNA follows: TGTGCCAGCAGTTATTTCGGACAGGGGGGCAACGAGCAGTACTTC. Translation gives CASSYFGQGGNEQYF.

The chain has TRBV11-1 and TRBJ2-3; TRBD2 matches 12 bases. Unmatched junction bases numbered 1, after V lost 2 bases and J lost 4 bases. The CDR3 spans 15 residues. The germline gives CDR1 SGHAT, CDR2 FQDESV (reference sequence). Here the CDR3 reads CASSLLAGGADTQYF. The CDR3 DNA reads as TGTGCCAGCAGCTTACTAGCGGGGGGGGCAGATACGCAGTATTTT.

The CDR3 DNA follows: TGTGCCAGCTCACCCGACAGACACACTGAAGCTTTCTTT. It encodes CASSPDRHTEAFF. The chain joins TRBV18 to TRBJ1-1, with a possible D match to TRBD1 (5 bases). Germline CDR1 KGHSH, CDR2 LQKENI. V lost 3 bases and J 3 bases, leaving 8 bases between the germline ends. The CDR3 totals 13 residues.

The chain has TRBV2 and TRBJ1-2, with 12 positions matching TRBD1. This CDR3 has 15 amino acids. V was clipped by 7 bases and J by 9 bases; unmatched bases: 12. Germline lookup yields CDR1 SNHLY and CDR2 FYNNEI. As DNA, the CDR3 is TGTGCCAGCATCCCACCCTCAGGGACAGGGGGCAGCTACACCTTC. Translating gives CASIPPSGTGGSYTF.

The CDR3 region is CASSLGPGGTDTQYF. The DNA for the CDR3 is TGTGCCAGCAGCTTAGGCCCAGGGGGCACAGATACGCAGTATTTT. J is TRBJ2-3 and V is TRBV7-2; possibly TRBD1 for D (6 bases). CDR3 length: 15 amino acids. Trimming removed 1 base from V and 1 base from J, with 9 bases in between. CDR1 is SGHTA, CDR2 FQGNSA, per germline.

The rearrangement uses TRBV7-8 and TRBJ1-2; D unclear. Trimming shortened V by 0 bases and J by 7 bases, and 18 bases separated the two germline ends. CDR3 length: 16 amino acids. Per the germline V gene, CDR1 is SGHVS and CDR2 is FQNEAQ. The CDR3 sequence: CASSLASRRGVGGYTF. The CDR3 region has the DNA TGTGCCAGCAGCTTAGCGTCCCGGCGCGGGGTGGGTGGCTACACCTTC.

The rearrangement uses TRBV18 and TRBJ1-1; no firm D call. This CDR3 has 14 amino acids. V was clipped by 2 bases and J by 1 base, with 8 bases between them. Per the germline V gene, CDR1 is KGHSH and CDR2 is LQKENI. This CDR3 is CASSPAGENTEAFF. The CDR3 nucleotides read TGTGCCAGCTCACCAGCCGGAGAGAACACTGAAGCTTTCTTT.

CDR3 DNA: TGCGCCAGCAGCCCCAGAAACTCCTACGAGCAGTACTTC. Protein product: CASSPRNSYEQYF. The V and J genes are TRBV4-1 and TRBJ2-7; D unresolved. The ends were cut back, 4 bases at V and 0 bases at J, with 7 bases in the middle. CDR3 length: 13 amino acids. Germline loops: CDR1 MGHRA, CDR2 YSYEKL.

The V gene is TRBV24-1, the J gene TRBJ2-4, with TRBD1 identical over 7 bases. The CDR3 totals 17 residues. Germline-derived CDR1 and CDR2 are KGHDR and SFDVKD. The junction had 11 bases not matched to a gene; V was cut back by 4 bases and J by 3 bases. For the CDR3, the DNA is TGTGCCACCAGTGAAGGAGGTAGGGGGCTTGTCAAAAACATTCAGTACTTC. As protein: CATSEGGRGLVKNIQYF.

The rearrangement joins TRBV2 to TRBJ2-2; 7 nucleotides line up with TRBD1. In germline, CDR1 is SNHLY, CDR2 FYNNEI. The trim removed 7 bases at V and 1 base at J, leaving 9 bases unmatched. The CDR3 loop spans 16 amino acids. CDR3 DNA: TGTGCCAGCAAGCTGACCGGGACAGAGAACACCGGGGAGCTGTTTTTT. Encoded protein: CASKLTGTENTGELFF.

This chain's CDR3 is CASSLGTGNTIYF. Written as DNA, the CDR3 is TGTGCCAGCAGCTTAGGTACTGGAAACACCATATATTTT. The chain links TRBV7-9 to TRBJ1-3; no clear D gene. V was cut by 1 base and J by 2 bases, with 3 bases left in between. The length of the CDR3 is 13 residues. The germline V gene encodes CDR1 SEHNR and CDR2 FQNEAQ (reference sequence).

The chain combines TRBV10-1 with TRBJ2-2; 9 nucleotides match TRBD2. Germline V gives CDR1 WNHNN, CDR2 SYGVQD (reference sequence). The CDR3 is 16 residues long. V lost 5 bases to trimming and J lost 0 bases; unmatched junction nucleotides: 4. The CDR3 DNA sequence: TGCGCCAGCAGTAGCCTAGCGGGGACGAACACCGGGGAGCTGTTTTTT. It specifies CASSSLAGTNTGELFF.

This rearrangement joins TRBV7-2 to TRBJ1-2; 8 nucleotides agree with TRBD1. Germline V CDR1 and CDR2: SGHTA, FQGNSA. The CDR3 sequence is 14 residues long. The ends lost 5 bases at V and 10 bases at J; junction bases unmatched: 12. The CDR3 DNA reads TGTGCCAGCAGCACCCGCTCGGACAGGGCAGACTACACCTTC. Translation gives CASSTRSDRADYTF.

This clone showed up just once. The CDR3 DNA reads TGTGCCAGCAGCTTAAGGGGCTCGGGCAGGAACACTGAAGCTTTCTTT. Protein product: CASSLRGSGRNTEAFF. V usage is TRBV7-3 and J usage is TRBJ1-1, with a weak D call TRBD1 (5 bases). The V end lost 1 base, the J end lost 1 base, and 13 bases lay between the germline ends. CDR1 SGHTA and CDR2 FQGTGA come from the germline V gene. The CDR3 runs to 16 residues.